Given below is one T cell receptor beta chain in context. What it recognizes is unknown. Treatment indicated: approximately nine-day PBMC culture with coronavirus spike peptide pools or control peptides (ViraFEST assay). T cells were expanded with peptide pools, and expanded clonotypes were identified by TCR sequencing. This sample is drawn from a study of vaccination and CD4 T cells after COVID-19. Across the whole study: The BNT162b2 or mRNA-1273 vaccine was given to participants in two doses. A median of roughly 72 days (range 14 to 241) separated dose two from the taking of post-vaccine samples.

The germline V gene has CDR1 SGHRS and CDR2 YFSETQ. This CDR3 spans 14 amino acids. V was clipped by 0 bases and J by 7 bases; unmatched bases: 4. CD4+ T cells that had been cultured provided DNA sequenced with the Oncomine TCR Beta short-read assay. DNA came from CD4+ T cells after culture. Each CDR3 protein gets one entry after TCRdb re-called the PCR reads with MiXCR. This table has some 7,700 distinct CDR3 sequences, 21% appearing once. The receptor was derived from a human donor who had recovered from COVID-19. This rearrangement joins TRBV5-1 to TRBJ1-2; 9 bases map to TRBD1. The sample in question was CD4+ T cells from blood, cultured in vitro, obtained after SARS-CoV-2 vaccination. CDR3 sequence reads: CASSLEDRGFGYTF. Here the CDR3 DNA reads TGCGCCAGCAGCTTGGAGGACAGGGGTTTTGGCTACACCTTC.